The T cell receptor beta chain described here comes from a study of blood T cell repertoires in COVID-19. As for the study in general: Researchers got acute and convalescent COVID-19 samples from the United States, Italy and Spain. PBMCs, B-cell-depleted T cells, or T cells were the source of the cDNA or gDNA that made up the material.

Germline V lookup: CDR1 KGHSH, CDR2 LQKENI. Unmatched junction bases numbered 5, after V lost 3 bases and J lost 7 bases. This CDR3 has 14 amino acids. Repertoires were generated with immunoSEQ multiplex PCR, while TCRdb's copy carries only in-frame clones and drops some. The table shows tens of thousands of clones, with approximately 92% occurring only once. The sequenced sample was peripheral blood. The receptor's source is a man in his 60s with acute or convalescent COVID-19. V and J are TRBV18 and TRBJ2-1; 8 bases are shared with TRBD1. This CDR3 is CASSPGTGMNEQFF. The CDR3 region has the DNA TGTGCCAGCTCACCGGGGACAGGCATGAATGAGCAGTTCTTC.